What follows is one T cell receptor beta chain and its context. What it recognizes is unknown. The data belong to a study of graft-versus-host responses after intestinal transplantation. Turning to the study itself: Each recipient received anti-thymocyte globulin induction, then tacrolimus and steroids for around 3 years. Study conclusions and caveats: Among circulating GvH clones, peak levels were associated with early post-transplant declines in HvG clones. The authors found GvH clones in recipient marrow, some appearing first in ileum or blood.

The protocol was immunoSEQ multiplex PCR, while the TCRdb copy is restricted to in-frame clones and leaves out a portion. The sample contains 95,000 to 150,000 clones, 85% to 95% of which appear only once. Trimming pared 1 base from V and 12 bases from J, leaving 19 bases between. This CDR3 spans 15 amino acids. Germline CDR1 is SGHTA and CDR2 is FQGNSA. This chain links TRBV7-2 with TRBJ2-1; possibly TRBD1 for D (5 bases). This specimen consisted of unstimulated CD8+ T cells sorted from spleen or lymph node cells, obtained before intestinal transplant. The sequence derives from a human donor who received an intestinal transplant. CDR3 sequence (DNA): TGTGCCAGCAGCTTAGTGGGGCCACTGGGAACCCGGCAGTTCTTC. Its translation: CASSLVGPLGTRQFF.